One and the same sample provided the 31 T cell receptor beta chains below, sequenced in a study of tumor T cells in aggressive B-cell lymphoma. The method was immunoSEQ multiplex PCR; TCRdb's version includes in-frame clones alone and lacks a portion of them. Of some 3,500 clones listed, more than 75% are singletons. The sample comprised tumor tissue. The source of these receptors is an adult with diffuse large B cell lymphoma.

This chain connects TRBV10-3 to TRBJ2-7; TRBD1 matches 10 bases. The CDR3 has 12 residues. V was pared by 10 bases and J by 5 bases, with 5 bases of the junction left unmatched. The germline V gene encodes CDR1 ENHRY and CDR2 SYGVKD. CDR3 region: CATDRGFDEQYF. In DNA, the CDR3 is TGTGCCACGGACAGGGGGTTCGACGAGCAGTACTTC.

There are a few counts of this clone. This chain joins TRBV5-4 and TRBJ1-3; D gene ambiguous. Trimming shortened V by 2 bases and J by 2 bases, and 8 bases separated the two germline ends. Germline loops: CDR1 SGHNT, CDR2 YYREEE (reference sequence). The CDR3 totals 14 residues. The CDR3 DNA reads TGTGCCAGCAGCTTTACGCGTACTGGAAACACCATATATTTT. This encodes CASSFTRTGNTIYF.

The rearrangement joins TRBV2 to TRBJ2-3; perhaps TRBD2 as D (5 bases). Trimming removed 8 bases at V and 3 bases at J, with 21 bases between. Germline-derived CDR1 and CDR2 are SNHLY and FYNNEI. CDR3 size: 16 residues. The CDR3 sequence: CASAAGPDIITDTQYF. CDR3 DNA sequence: TGTGCCAGCGCGGCGGGCCCAGATATAATTACAGATACGCAGTATTTT.

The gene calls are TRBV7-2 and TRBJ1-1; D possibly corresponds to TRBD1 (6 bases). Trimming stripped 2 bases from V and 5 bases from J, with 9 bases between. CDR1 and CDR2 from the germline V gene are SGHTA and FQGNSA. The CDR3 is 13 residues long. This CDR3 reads CASSLRQETEAFF. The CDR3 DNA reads TGTGCCAGCAGCTTACGACAGGAAACTGAAGCTTTCTTT.

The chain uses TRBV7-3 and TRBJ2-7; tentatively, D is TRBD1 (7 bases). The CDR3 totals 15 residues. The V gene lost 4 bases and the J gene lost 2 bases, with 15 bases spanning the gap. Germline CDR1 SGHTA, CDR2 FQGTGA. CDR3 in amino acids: CASSSQGGAAYEQYF. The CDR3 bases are TGTGCCAGCAGCTCCCAGGGGGGCGCGGCCTACGAGCAGTACTTC.

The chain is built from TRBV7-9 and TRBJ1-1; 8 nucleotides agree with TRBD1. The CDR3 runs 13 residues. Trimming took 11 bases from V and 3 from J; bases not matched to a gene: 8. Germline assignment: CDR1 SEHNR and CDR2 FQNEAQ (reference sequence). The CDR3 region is CAASGGLDTEAFF. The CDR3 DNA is TGTGCCGCTTCAGGGGGCTTGGACACTGAAGCTTTCTTT.

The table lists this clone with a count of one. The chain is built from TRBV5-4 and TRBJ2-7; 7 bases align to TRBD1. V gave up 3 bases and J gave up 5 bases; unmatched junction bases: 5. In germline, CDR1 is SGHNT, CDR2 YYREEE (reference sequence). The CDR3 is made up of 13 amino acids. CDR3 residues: CASSSTGADEQYF. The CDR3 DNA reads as TGTGCCAGCAGCTCTACAGGGGCGGACGAGCAGTACTTC.

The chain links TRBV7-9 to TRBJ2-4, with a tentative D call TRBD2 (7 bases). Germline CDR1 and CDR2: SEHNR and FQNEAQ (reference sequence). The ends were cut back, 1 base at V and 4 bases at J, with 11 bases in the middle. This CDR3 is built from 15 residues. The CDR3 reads CASSLGGGTKNIQYF. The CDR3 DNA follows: TGTGCCAGCAGCTTAGGGGGGGGCACAAAAAACATTCAGTACTTC.

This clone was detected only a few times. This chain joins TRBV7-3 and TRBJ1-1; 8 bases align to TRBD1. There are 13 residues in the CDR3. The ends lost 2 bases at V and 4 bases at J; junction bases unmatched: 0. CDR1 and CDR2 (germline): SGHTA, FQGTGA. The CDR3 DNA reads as TGTGCCAGCAGCTTAGGACAGGGCACTGAAGCTTTCTTT. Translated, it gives CASSLGQGTEAFF.

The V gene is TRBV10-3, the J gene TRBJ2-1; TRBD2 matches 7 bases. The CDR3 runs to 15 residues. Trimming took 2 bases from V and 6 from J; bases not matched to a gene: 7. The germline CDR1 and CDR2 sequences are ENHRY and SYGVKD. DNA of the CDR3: TGTGCCATCAGTGAGACGGGGAGGGCCCCCAATGAGCAGTTCTTC. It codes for CAISETGRAPNEQFF.

DNA of the CDR3: TGTGCCAGCAGCCGCGGACAGGGGCGCTACGAGCAGTACTTC. Its translation is CASSRGQGRYEQYF. The genes are TRBV7-3 and TRBJ2-7; 9 bases match TRBD1. This CDR3 spans 14 amino acids. J was trimmed by 3 bases and V by 5 bases; bases with no gene match: 5. Germline CDR1 reads SGHTA; CDR2 reads FQGTGA.

CDR3 sequence reads: CASSFGGQSNQPQHF. CDR3 in DNA: TGTGCCAGCAGCTTCGGGGGGCAAAGCAATCAGCCCCAGCATTTT. The J gene is TRBJ1-5, the V gene TRBV7-9, with a weak D call TRBD1 (6 bases). CDR3 length: 15 amino acids. V was cut by 3 bases and J by 1 base, with 10 bases left in between. Germline V gene lookup returns CDR1 SEHNR and CDR2 FQNEAQ (reference sequence).

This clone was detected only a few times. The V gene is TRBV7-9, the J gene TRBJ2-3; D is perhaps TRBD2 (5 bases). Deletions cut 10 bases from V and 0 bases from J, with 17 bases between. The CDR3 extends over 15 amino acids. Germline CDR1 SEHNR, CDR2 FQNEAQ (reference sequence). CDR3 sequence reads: CATNVKGDSTDTQYF. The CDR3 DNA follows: TGTGCCACAAACGTGAAGGGAGATAGCACAGATACGCAGTATTTT.

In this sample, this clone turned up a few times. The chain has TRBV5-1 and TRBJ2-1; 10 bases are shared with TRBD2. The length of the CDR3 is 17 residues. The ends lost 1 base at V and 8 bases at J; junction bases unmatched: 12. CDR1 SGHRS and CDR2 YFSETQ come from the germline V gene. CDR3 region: CASSLRASGSVTHEQFF. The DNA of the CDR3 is TGCGCCAGCAGCTTGCGGGCTAGCGGGAGTGTAACACATGAGCAGTTCTTC.

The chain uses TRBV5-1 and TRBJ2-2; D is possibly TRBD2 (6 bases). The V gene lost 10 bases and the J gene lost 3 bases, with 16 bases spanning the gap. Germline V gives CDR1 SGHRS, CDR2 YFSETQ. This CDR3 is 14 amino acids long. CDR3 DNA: TGCGCCGGCCGGGACTCTGATGACACCGGGGAGCTGTTTTTT. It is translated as CAGRDSDDTGELFF. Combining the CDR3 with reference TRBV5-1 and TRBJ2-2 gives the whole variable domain KAGVTQTPRYLIKTRGQQVTLSCSPISGHRSVSWYQQTPGQGLQFLFEYFSETQRNKGNFPGRFSGRQFSNSRSEMNVSTLELGDSALYLCAGRDSDDTGELFFGEGSRLTVL.

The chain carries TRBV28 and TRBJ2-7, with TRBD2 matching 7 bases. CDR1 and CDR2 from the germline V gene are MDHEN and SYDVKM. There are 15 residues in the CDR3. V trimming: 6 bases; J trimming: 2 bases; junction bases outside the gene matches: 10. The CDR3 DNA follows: TGTGCCAGCAGCCCGGGGGGTTTAGACCCCTACGAGCAGTACTTC. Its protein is CASSPGGLDPYEQYF.

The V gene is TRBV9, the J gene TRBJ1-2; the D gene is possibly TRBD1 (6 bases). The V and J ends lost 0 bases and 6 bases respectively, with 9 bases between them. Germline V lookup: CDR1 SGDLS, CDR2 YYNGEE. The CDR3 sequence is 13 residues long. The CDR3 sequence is CASSVVPGDGYTF. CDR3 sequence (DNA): TGTGCCAGCAGCGTAGTTCCAGGGGATGGCTACACCTTC.

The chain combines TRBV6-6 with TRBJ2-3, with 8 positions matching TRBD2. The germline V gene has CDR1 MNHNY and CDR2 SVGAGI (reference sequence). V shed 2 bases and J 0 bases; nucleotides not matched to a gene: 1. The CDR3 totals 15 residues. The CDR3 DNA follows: TGTGCCAGCAGTTACGCTAGCGGGAGCACAGATACGCAGTATTTT. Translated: CASSYASGSTDTQYF.

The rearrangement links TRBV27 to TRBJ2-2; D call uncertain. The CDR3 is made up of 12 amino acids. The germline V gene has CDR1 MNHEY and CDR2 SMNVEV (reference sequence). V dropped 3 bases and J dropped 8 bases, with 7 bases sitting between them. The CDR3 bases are TGTGCCAGCAGTTTCCCAGCGGGGGAGCTGTTTTTT. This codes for CASSFPAGELFF.

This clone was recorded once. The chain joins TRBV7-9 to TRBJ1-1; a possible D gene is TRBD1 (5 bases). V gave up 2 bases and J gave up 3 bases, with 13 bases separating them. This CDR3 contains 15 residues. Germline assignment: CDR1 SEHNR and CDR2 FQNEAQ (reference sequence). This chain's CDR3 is CASSLLKGPYTEAFF. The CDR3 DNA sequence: TGTGCCAGCAGCTTATTAAAGGGGCCCTACACTGAAGCTTTCTTT.

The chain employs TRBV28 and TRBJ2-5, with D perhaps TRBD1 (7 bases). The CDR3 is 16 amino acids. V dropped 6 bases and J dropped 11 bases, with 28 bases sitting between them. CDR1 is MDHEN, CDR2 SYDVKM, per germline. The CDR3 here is CASSRPSGGPLGEQYF. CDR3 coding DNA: TGTGCCAGCAGCCGACCTTCAGGGGGGCCCCTTGGGGAGCAGTACTTC.

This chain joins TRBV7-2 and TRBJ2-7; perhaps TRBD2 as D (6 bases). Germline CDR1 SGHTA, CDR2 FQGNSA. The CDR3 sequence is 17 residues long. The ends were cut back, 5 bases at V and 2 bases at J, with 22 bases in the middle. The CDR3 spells CASSPLGMGEAPYEQYF. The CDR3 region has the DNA TGTGCCAGCAGCCCCCTTGGCATGGGGGAGGCCCCCTACGAGCAGTACTTC.

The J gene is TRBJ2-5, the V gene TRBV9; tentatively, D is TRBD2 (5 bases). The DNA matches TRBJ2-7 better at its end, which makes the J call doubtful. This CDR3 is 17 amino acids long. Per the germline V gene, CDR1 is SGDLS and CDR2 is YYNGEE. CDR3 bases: TGTGCCAGCAGCGAGACCCCTTACCGGACGGGGTTTAACGAGCAGTACTTC. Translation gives CASSETPYRTGFNEQYF.

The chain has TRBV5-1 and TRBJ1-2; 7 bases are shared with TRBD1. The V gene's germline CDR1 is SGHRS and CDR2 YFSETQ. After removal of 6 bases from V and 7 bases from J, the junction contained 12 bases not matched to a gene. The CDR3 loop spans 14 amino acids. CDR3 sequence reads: CASTPAEGASGYTF. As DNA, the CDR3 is TGCGCCAGCACCCCCGCGGAGGGGGCGAGTGGCTACACCTTC. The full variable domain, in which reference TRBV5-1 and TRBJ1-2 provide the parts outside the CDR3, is KAGVTQTPRYLIKTRGQQVTLSCSPISGHRSVSWYQQTPGQGLQFLFEYFSETQRNKGNFPGRFSGRQFSNSRSEMNVSTLELGDSALYLCASTPAEGASGYTFGSGTRLTVV.

CDR3 sequence reads: CASSQVAGDYNEQFF. The CDR3 bases are TGCGCCAGCAGCCAAGTAGCGGGAGATTACAATGAGCAGTTCTTC. The rearrangement links TRBV4-3 to TRBJ2-1; 9 bases agree with TRBD2. This CDR3 has 15 residues. Germline V CDR1 and CDR2: LGHNA, YSLEER. After removal of 1 base from V and 4 bases from J, the junction contained 2 bases not matched to a gene.

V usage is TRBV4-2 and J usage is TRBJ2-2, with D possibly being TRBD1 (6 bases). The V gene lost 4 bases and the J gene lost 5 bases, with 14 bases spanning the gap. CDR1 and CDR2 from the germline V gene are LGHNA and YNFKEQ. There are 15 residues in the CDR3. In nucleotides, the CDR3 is TGTGCCAGCAGCCCCCAAAGGGGGAGTACCGGGGAGCTGTTTTTT. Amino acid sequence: CASSPQRGSTGELFF.

The CDR3 spells CASTLGGGRVEQYF. The CDR3 coding sequence is TGTGCCAGCACCCTTGGCGGGGGCCGTGTCGAGCAGTACTTC. V usage is TRBV28 and J usage is TRBJ2-5; tentative D call: TRBD2 (7 bases). The J call is in doubt because the DNA end fits TRBJ2-7 better. The CDR3 sequence is 14 residues long. The V gene's germline CDR1 is MDHEN and CDR2 SYDVKM.

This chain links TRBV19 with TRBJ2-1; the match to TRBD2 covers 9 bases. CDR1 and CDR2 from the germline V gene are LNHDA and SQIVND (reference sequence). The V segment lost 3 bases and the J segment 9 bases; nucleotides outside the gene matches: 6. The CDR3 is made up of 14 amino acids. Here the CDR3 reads CASSMNSGRSEQFF. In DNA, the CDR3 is TGTGCCAGTAGTATGAATAGCGGGAGATCTGAGCAGTTCTTC.

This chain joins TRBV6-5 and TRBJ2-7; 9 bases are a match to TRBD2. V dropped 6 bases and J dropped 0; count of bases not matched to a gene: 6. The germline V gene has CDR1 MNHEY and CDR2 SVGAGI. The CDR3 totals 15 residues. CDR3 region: CASSPGLASSYEQYF. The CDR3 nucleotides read TGTGCCAGCAGCCCGGGACTAGCAAGCTCCTACGAGCAGTACTTC.

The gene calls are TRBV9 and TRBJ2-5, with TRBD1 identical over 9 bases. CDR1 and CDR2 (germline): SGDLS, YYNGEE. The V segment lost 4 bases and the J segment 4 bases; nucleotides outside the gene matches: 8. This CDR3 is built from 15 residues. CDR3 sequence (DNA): TGTGCCAGCAGCACTGACAGGGGGATACGAGAGACCCAGTACTTC. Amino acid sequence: CASSTDRGIRETQYF.

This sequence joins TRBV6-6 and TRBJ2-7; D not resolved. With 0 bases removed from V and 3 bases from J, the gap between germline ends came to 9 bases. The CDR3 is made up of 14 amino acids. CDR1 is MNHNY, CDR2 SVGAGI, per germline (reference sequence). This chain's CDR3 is CASSYSTNNYEQYF. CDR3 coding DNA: TGTGCCAGCAGTTACTCGACAAACAACTACGAGCAGTACTTC.